Listed below are T cell receptor beta chains from one sample, sequenced in a study of blood T cell repertoires in COVID-19. This table comes from immunoSEQ multiplex PCR, and its TCRdb copy is limited to in-frame clones, with some not included. The table lists 200,000 to 300,000 clones, around 82% of them singletons. The material sequenced was peripheral blood. The receptor set was obtained from a woman aged 70-85 years with acute or convalescent COVID-19. CDR3s include the opening cysteine and the closing phenylalanine or tryptophan. Fields, in order: D gene, J gene, V gene, clone size, CDR3 DNA, CDR3 protein. D genes are given only for firm matches. Expanded clones get a size class; other rows say once, few or many, or leave the size out.

d_call: .
j_call: TRBJ2-7
v_call: TRBV7-6
clone_size: .
cdr3_nt: TGTGCCAGCAGCTTGGACAGTTACTCCTACGAGCAGTACTTC
cdr3_aa: CASSLDSYSYEQYF

d_call: .
j_call: TRBJ1-4
v_call: TRBV4-2
clone_size: few
cdr3_nt: TGTGCCAGCAGCCAAGCCCTGACAGGTGAAACACTGTTTTTT
cdr3_aa: CASSQALTGETLFF

d_call: TRBD1
j_call: TRBJ1-5
v_call: TRBV5-1
clone_size: .
cdr3_nt: TGCGCCAGCAGCCCAGGGACAGGGGATGGCAATCAGCCCCAGCATTTT
cdr3_aa: CASSPGTGDGNQPQHF

d_call: TRBD1
j_call: TRBJ2-7
v_call: TRBV9
clone_size: .
cdr3_nt: TGTGCCAGCAGCTTCAATACAGGGGGCAAGGAGCAGTACTTC
cdr3_aa: CASSFNTGGKEQYF

d_call: .
j_call: TRBJ1-2
v_call: TRBV5-1
clone_size: .
cdr3_nt: TGCGCCAGCAGCTGGGGGACACTTGCTAACTATGGCTACACCTTC
cdr3_aa: CASSWGTLANYGYTF

d_call: .
j_call: TRBJ1-5
v_call: TRBV18
clone_size: .
cdr3_nt: TGTGCCAGCTCACCAACGGCAGGGGTGGTATTATCCGCTAATCAGCCCCAGCATTTT
cdr3_aa: CASSPTAGVVLSANQPQHF

d_call: .
j_call: TRBJ1-3
v_call: TRBV12-3/TRBV12-4
clone_size: .
cdr3_nt: TGTGCCAGCATCCAGGGTAACACCATATATTTT
cdr3_aa: CASIQGNTIYF

d_call: TRBD1
j_call: TRBJ1-3
v_call: TRBV20-1
clone_size: .
cdr3_nt: TGCAGTGCGAGTCCCGGGACAGGGGTTGGAAACACCATATATTTT
cdr3_aa: CSASPGTGVGNTIYF

d_call: .
j_call: TRBJ1-1
v_call: TRBV18
clone_size: .
cdr3_nt: TGTGCCAGCTCACCACTATCCCAGGGGACTGAAGCTTTCTTT
cdr3_aa: CASSPLSQGTEAFF

d_call: TRBD1
j_call: TRBJ1-1
v_call: TRBV14
clone_size: .
cdr3_nt: TGTGCCAGCAGCCAAGAGGGCAGGGGGCGAATGGGCATCTGCAAAGCTTTCTTT
cdr3_aa: CASSQEGRGRMGICKAFF

d_call: TRBD2
j_call: TRBJ2-7
v_call: TRBV7-2
clone_size: .
cdr3_nt: TGTGCCAGCAGCCTACGGAGCGGGGGGGCCTACGAGCAGTACTTC
cdr3_aa: CASSLRSGGAYEQYF

d_call: .
j_call: TRBJ1-2
v_call: TRBV11-2
clone_size: .
cdr3_nt: TGTGCCAGCAGCCCAACGACGGGAATCTATGGCTACACCTTC
cdr3_aa: CASSPTTGIYGYTF

d_call: .
j_call: TRBJ2-7
v_call: TRBV28
clone_size: .
cdr3_nt: TGTGCCAGCAGTTTGGGAGGTAGTCTGAAACGAGAGCAGTACTTC
cdr3_aa: CASSLGGSLKREQYF

d_call: .
j_call: TRBJ1-3
v_call: TRBV18
clone_size: .
cdr3_nt: TGTGCCAGCTCAGTGGCAGGCTCTGGAAACACCATATATTTT
cdr3_aa: CASSVAGSGNTIYF

d_call: TRBD2
j_call: TRBJ2-3
v_call: TRBV18
clone_size: .
cdr3_nt: TGTGCCGGAGGGACTAGCGGGAGCACAGATACGCAGTATTTT
cdr3_aa: CAGGTSGSTDTQYF

d_call: TRBD1
j_call: TRBJ1-2
v_call: TRBV6-5
clone_size: .
cdr3_nt: TGTGCCAGCAGTTACTCGGACAGGGGGCCCTATGGCTACACCTTC
cdr3_aa: CASSYSDRGPYGYTF

d_call: .
j_call: TRBJ1-1
v_call: TRBV4-3
clone_size: .
cdr3_nt: TGCGCCAGCAGCCAAGCGGGGGGCGCAGGGCTAAACACTGAAGCTTTCTTT
cdr3_aa: CASSQAGGAGLNTEAFF

d_call: .
j_call: TRBJ1-5
v_call: TRBV5-1
clone_size: .
cdr3_nt: TGCGCCAGCAGCTTGGTAGGGAGCCCCGGTCAGCCCCAGCATTTT
cdr3_aa: CASSLVGSPGQPQHF

d_call: TRBD1
j_call: TRBJ1-5
v_call: TRBV19
clone_size: few
cdr3_nt: TGTGCCAGTAGTATTTGGACAGGGTATAGCAATCAGCCCCAGCATTTT
cdr3_aa: CASSIWTGYSNQPQHF

d_call: .
j_call: TRBJ1-1
v_call: TRBV19
clone_size: .
cdr3_nt: TGTGCCAGTAGTCTAACAACAGGGACCAACACTGAAGCTTTCTTT
cdr3_aa: CASSLTTGTNTEAFF

d_call: .
j_call: TRBJ1-1
v_call: TRBV2
clone_size: .
cdr3_nt: TGTGCCAGCAGTGTCGGAGGGCTTGCCACTGAAGCTTTCTTT
cdr3_aa: CASSVGGLATEAFF

d_call: TRBD1
j_call: TRBJ1-6
v_call: TRBV18
clone_size: .
cdr3_nt: TGTGCCAGCTCACCTTTGACAGGGGCACCCTATAATTCACCCCTCCACTTT
cdr3_aa: CASSPLTGAPYNSPLHF

d_call: .
j_call: TRBJ1-1
v_call: TRBV19
clone_size: .
cdr3_nt: TGTGCCAGTAGTCAGGGGAAGAACACTGAAGCTTTCTTT
cdr3_aa: CASSQGKNTEAFF

d_call: .
j_call: TRBJ1-2
v_call: TRBV2
clone_size: few
cdr3_nt: TGTGCCAGCAGCAAGACAGAACTCAACTATGGCTACACCTTC
cdr3_aa: CASSKTELNYGYTF

d_call: .
j_call: TRBJ2-7
v_call: TRBV19
clone_size: .
cdr3_nt: TGTGCCAGTAGTCCCCCTAGTGCCCCCGAGCAGTACTTC
cdr3_aa: CASSPPSAPEQYF

d_call: TRBD1
j_call: TRBJ2-3
v_call: TRBV7-9
clone_size: once
cdr3_nt: TGTGCCAGCAGCCTGGACAGGTGGAGCACAGATACGCAGTATTTT
cdr3_aa: CASSLDRWSTDTQYF

d_call: .
j_call: TRBJ1-2
v_call: TRBV19
clone_size: .
cdr3_nt: TGTGCCAGTAGTATCGACGGGGGGATGACCTTC
cdr3_aa: CASSIDGGMTF

d_call: .
j_call: TRBJ1-3
v_call: TRBV10-3
clone_size: .
cdr3_nt: TGTGCCATCAACACAGGGCAGTCCCTCATCTCTGGAAACACCATATATTTT
cdr3_aa: CAINTGQSLISGNTIYF

d_call: .
j_call: TRBJ1-2
v_call: TRBV5-1
clone_size: .
cdr3_nt: TGCGCCAGCAGCTTGGCCGGGAGCTATGGCTACACCTTC
cdr3_aa: CASSLAGSYGYTF

d_call: .
j_call: TRBJ1-4
v_call: TRBV25-1
clone_size: .
cdr3_nt: TGTGCCAGCAGTGGGGGGACTAAAAGTGAAAAACTGTTTTTT
cdr3_aa: CASSGGTKSEKLFF

d_call: .
j_call: TRBJ1-2
v_call: TRBV4-2
clone_size: .
cdr3_nt: TGTGCCAGCAGCCCTTTGGGGGGTTCGAACTATGGCTACACCTTC
cdr3_aa: CASSPLGGSNYGYTF

d_call: .
j_call: TRBJ2-5
v_call: TRBV18
clone_size: .
cdr3_nt: TGTGCCAGCTCTCAGGGCCCCACAGAGACCCAGTACTTC
cdr3_aa: CASSQGPTETQYF

d_call: .
j_call: TRBJ1-5
v_call: TRBV19
clone_size: .
cdr3_nt: TGTGCCACCGATTGGACAGCTAATAGCAATCAGCCCCAGCATTTT
cdr3_aa: CATDWTANSNQPQHF

d_call: TRBD1
j_call: TRBJ2-5
v_call: TRBV24-1
clone_size: .
cdr3_nt: TGTGCCACCAGTGACTCCAGGGGGCGGGGAGAGACCCAGTACTTC
cdr3_aa: CATSDSRGRGETQYF

d_call: .
j_call: TRBJ1-2
v_call: TRBV29-1
clone_size: .
cdr3_nt: TGCAGCGTTGATACCCCGGACAGTAGGTCACCTAACTATGGCTACACCTTC
cdr3_aa: CSVDTPDSRSPNYGYTF

d_call: .
j_call: TRBJ1-3
v_call: TRBV7-9
clone_size: .
cdr3_nt: TGTGCCAGCAGCTTAGCGGGTCGGAGCTCTGGAAACACCATATATTTT
cdr3_aa: CASSLAGRSSGNTIYF

d_call: .
j_call: TRBJ1-5
v_call: TRBV19
clone_size: .
cdr3_nt: TGTGCCAGTAGTATCCAGGCAGGGAATCAGCCCCAGCATTTT
cdr3_aa: CASSIQAGNQPQHF

d_call: .
j_call: TRBJ1-2
v_call: TRBV19
clone_size: .
cdr3_nt: TGTGCCAGTAGGGACACTAACTATGGCTACACCTTC
cdr3_aa: CASRDTNYGYTF

d_call: .
j_call: TRBJ1-2
v_call: TRBV6-1
clone_size: .
cdr3_nt: TGTGCCAGCAGTGTCTTCCGGGTCCTTTCAAACTATGGCTACACCTTC
cdr3_aa: CASSVFRVLSNYGYTF

d_call: .
j_call: TRBJ1-3
v_call: TRBV19
clone_size: .
cdr3_nt: TGTGCCAGTAGTGACAGTTCCGGAAACACCATATATTTT
cdr3_aa: CASSDSSGNTIYF

d_call: .
j_call: TRBJ1-1
v_call: TRBV7-9
clone_size: .
cdr3_nt: TGTGCCAGCAGCTTCGGGGGGTCCCATTCCAACACTGAAGCTTTCTTT
cdr3_aa: CASSFGGSHSNTEAFF

d_call: TRBD1
j_call: TRBJ1-5
v_call: TRBV24-1
clone_size: .
cdr3_nt: TGTGCCACCAGTGACCCGAGGGACAGTTTAGGCGGCAATCAGCCCCAGCATTTT
cdr3_aa: CATSDPRDSLGGNQPQHF

d_call: .
j_call: TRBJ1-3
v_call: TRBV9
clone_size: .
cdr3_nt: TGTGCCAGCAGCGTAGCTACGAGAGAAAGTGGAAACACCATATATTTT
cdr3_aa: CASSVATRESGNTIYF

d_call: TRBD1
j_call: TRBJ1-4
v_call: TRBV25-1
clone_size: once
cdr3_nt: TGTGCCAGCAGTCGCCGGGACAGGGGTGAAAAACTGTTTTTT
cdr3_aa: CASSRRDRGEKLFF

d_call: TRBD2
j_call: TRBJ2-1
v_call: TRBV6-2/TRBV6-3
clone_size: .
cdr3_nt: TGTGCCAGCAGTTACGCCCTGGGAGCGGGAGGTGAGCAGTTCTTC
cdr3_aa: CASSYALGAGGEQFF

d_call: TRBD1
j_call: TRBJ1-2
v_call: TRBV28
clone_size: .
cdr3_nt: TGTGCCAGCAGTCGGGGACAGAACTATGGCTACACCTTC
cdr3_aa: CASSRGQNYGYTF

d_call: .
j_call: TRBJ2-7
v_call: TRBV5-1
clone_size: few
cdr3_nt: TGCGCCAGCAGCTTGGGACGGACAGCTTACATCTACGAGCAGTACTTC
cdr3_aa: CASSLGRTAYIYEQYF

d_call: .
j_call: TRBJ2-2
v_call: TRBV5-1
clone_size: .
cdr3_nt: TGCGCCAGCAGCTTGTTCGACACCGGGGAGCTGTTTTTT
cdr3_aa: CASSLFDTGELFF

d_call: .
j_call: TRBJ1-2
v_call: TRBV7-2
clone_size: .
cdr3_nt: TGTGCCAGCAGTTCCGGGGGGAACTATGGCTACACCTTC
cdr3_aa: CASSSGGNYGYTF

d_call: .
j_call: TRBJ1-2
v_call: TRBV3-1/TRBV3-2
clone_size: once
cdr3_nt: TGTGCCAGCAGCCAAGATCTAGTCGTGGGCTATGGCTACACCTTC
cdr3_aa: CASSQDLVVGYGYTF

d_call: .
j_call: TRBJ2-1
v_call: TRBV11-3
clone_size: .
cdr3_nt: TGTGCCAGCAGCCAAGGCAGGGGTCGCGTCGATGAGCAGTTCTTC
cdr3_aa: CASSQGRGRVDEQFF

d_call: TRBD1
j_call: TRBJ1-2
v_call: TRBV6-6
clone_size: few
cdr3_nt: TGTGCCAGCAGCCCCAACAGGGGGAATGGCTACACCTTC
cdr3_aa: CASSPNRGNGYTF

d_call: .
j_call: TRBJ1-3
v_call: TRBV9
clone_size: .
cdr3_nt: TGTGCCAGCAGCGTAGTAGGAGGAGGCAACTTCGGAAACACCATATATTTT
cdr3_aa: CASSVVGGGNFGNTIYF